The 26 T cell receptor beta chains given below trace back to one sample, sequenced in a study of cytomegalovirus exposure and HLA in healthy donors. The PCR made use of 60 Vbeta and 13 Jbeta primers. Libraries were prepared by immunoSEQ multiplex PCR; TCRdb keeps only in-frame clonotypes and omits some of them. The data contain about 180,000 clones, over 80% of them seen just once; the ten biggest clones take up 1.5%. Source material: PBMCs. The receptors shown here come from a man aged 35-49 years in good health and CMV-seronegative.

The rearrangement links TRBV4-3 to TRBJ2-3, with 10 bases matching TRBD2. This CDR3 region has 18 residues. Trimming cost V 0 bases and J 1 base; bases outside gene matches: 7. Germline V lookup: CDR1 LGHNA, CDR2 YSLEER. DNA of the CDR3: TGCGCCAGCAGCCAAGATCCGGGCCTAGCGGGGGGCACAGATACGCAGTATTTT. This gives the protein CASSQDPGLAGGTDTQYF.

This clone was picked up one time. The chain has TRBV5-6 and TRBJ2-7, with 7 bases aligning to TRBD1. Germline CDR1 SGHDT, CDR2 YYEEEE. V lost 0 bases to trimming and J lost 2 bases; unmatched junction nucleotides: 5. CDR3 length equals 15 residues. CDR3 region: CASSLDGQGAYEQYF. The DNA of the CDR3 is TGTGCCAGCAGCTTGGACGGGCAGGGGGCCTACGAGCAGTACTTC.

V usage is TRBV7-2 and J usage is TRBJ2-7; the D gene is possibly TRBD2 (6 bases). The CDR3 is made up of 14 amino acids. V was cut by 4 bases and J by 5 bases, with 15 bases left in between. Germline V gene sequence: CDR1 SGHTA, CDR2 FQGNSA. This chain's CDR3 is CASSSQLATDEQYF. CDR3 nucleotides: TGTGCCAGCAGCTCACAACTAGCTACCGACGAGCAGTACTTC.

The V and J genes are TRBV28 and TRBJ1-3; the match to TRBD1 covers 9 bases. CDR1 and CDR2 (germline): MDHEN, SYDVKM. The CDR3 length is 15 residues. V lost 7 bases to trimming and J lost 4 bases; unmatched junction nucleotides: 8. The CDR3 DNA follows: TGTGCCAGCAACGCCGGGACAGGGAGAGGAAACACCATATATTTT. Amino acid sequence: CASNAGTGRGNTIYF.

The rearrangement links TRBV11-2 to TRBJ2-3; 10 nucleotides line up with TRBD1. Per germline, CDR1 SGHAT and CDR2 FQNNGV. This CDR3 is 19 amino acids long. The V and J ends lost 1 base and 1 base, in that order; junction bases with no gene match: 11. The CDR3 is CASSLVLSVGTGGTDTQYF. CDR3 sequence (DNA): TGTGCCAGCAGCTTAGTACTATCTGTAGGGACAGGGGGCACAGATACGCAGTATTTT.

As regards this clone: Compared with germline, one end of the junction differs, possibly owing to a read error. The gene calls are TRBV9 and TRBJ2-5; 11 bases are a match to TRBD2. Germline V gene lookup returns CDR1 SGDLS and CDR2 YYNGEE. This CDR3 spans 19 amino acids. The CDR3 coding sequence is TGTGCCAGCAGCAAAAGTATCAGGGGGACTAGCGGCTACCAAGGGACCCAGTACTTC. This codes for CASSKSIRGTSGYQGTQYF. Together with reference TRBV9 and TRBJ2-5, the CDR3 gives the full variable domain: DSGVTQTPKHLITATGQRVTLRCSPRSGDLSVYWYQQSLDQGLQFLIQYYNGEERAKGNILERFSAQQFPDLHSELNLSSLELGDSALYFCASSKSIRGTSGYQGTQYFGPGTRLLVL.

This clone showed up just once. The chain recombines TRBV9 with TRBJ1-1, with TRBD1 identical over 10 bases. This CDR3 has 16 residues. V lost 7 bases to trimming and J lost 7 bases; unmatched junction nucleotides: 16. Looked up from germline, CDR1 is SGDLS and CDR2 is YYNGEE. CDR3 in amino acids: CASGRGQGRVGGEAFF. As DNA, the CDR3 is TGTGCCAGCGGGCGGGGACAGGGGAGGGTAGGTGGTGAAGCTTTCTTT.

DNA of the CDR3: TGTGCCAGCAGCGTAGAAGGGGGCCCTAGTCGGGAAGCTTTCTTT. Its protein is CASSVEGGPSREAFF. The chain has TRBV9 and TRBJ1-1; 7 bases are shared with TRBD1. V was pared by 0 bases and J by 8 bases, with 10 bases of the junction left unmatched. CDR1 and CDR2 from the germline V gene are SGDLS and YYNGEE. The CDR3 is 15 residues long.

The V and J genes are TRBV30 and TRBJ1-2; D unresolved. Germline CDR1 reads GTSNPN; CDR2 reads SVGIG (reference sequence). The ends were cut back, 1 base at V and 14 bases at J, with 11 bases in the middle. This CDR3 contains 10 residues. Written as DNA, the CDR3 is TGTGCCTGGAGTGGTGGTGGTACAACCTTC. As protein: CAWSGGGTTF.

The V and J genes are TRBV5-8 and TRBJ2-3, with D perhaps TRBD2 (6 bases). Trimming took off 3 bases at V and 2 bases at J, with 16 bases between the two ends. There are 16 residues in the CDR3. Germline CDR1 SGHTS, CDR2 YDEGEE. In DNA, the CDR3 is TGTGCCAGCAGCTCGCAGGGACTGCATAACACAGATACGCAGTATTTT. Translation gives CASSSQGLHNTDTQYF.

The chain has TRBV5-4 and TRBJ2-3, with D perhaps matching TRBD1 (6 bases). Trimming shortened V by 3 bases and J by 0 bases, and 8 bases separated the two germline ends. The CDR3 extends over 14 amino acids. Germline V lookup: CDR1 SGHNT, CDR2 YYREEE (reference sequence). The CDR3 DNA reads TGTGCCAGCAGCTGGGACATAAGCACAGATACGCAGTATTTT. As protein: CASSWDISTDTQYF.

The rearrangement links TRBV19 to TRBJ2-7; TRBD2 aligns across 10 bases. The J segment lost 0 bases and the V segment lost 5 bases, leaving 4 bases of the junction unmatched. The CDR3 covers 15 residues. The germline CDR1 and CDR2 sequences are LNHDA and SQIVND (reference sequence). The CDR3 sequence: CASSVLAGASYEQYF. DNA of the CDR3: TGTGCCAGTAGTGTGCTAGCGGGGGCCTCCTACGAGCAGTACTTC.

The gene calls are TRBV5-1 and TRBJ1-4; 12 bases line up with TRBD1. This CDR3 is 17 amino acids long. The germline V gene has CDR1 SGHRS and CDR2 YFSETQ. With 2 bases clipped from V and 8 bases from J, the junction kept 10 bases outside the gene matches. The CDR3 loop is CASSFSFIGTGGEKLFF. In DNA form, the CDR3 reads TGCGCCAGCAGCTTTTCGTTCATCGGGACAGGGGGCGAAAAACTGTTTTTT. Using reference TRBV5-1 and TRBJ1-4 for the parts outside the CDR3, the full variable domain is KAGVTQTPRYLIKTRGQQVTLSCSPISGHRSVSWYQQTPGQGLQFLFEYFSETQRNKGNFPGRFSGRQFSNSRSEMNVSTLELGDSALYLCASSFSFIGTGGEKLFFGSGTQLSVL.

As to this clone: An end of the junction differs from the germline gene, which may be a read error. Other nucleotide sequences from this sample produce the same CDR3. V is TRBV5-1 and J is TRBJ1-3, with a weak D call TRBD1 (5 bases). Germline V gene sequence: CDR1 SGHRS, CDR2 YFSETQ. This CDR3 comprises 16 residues. The CDR3 sequence is CASSQKTGSSGNTIYF. CDR3 sequence (DNA): TGCGCCAGCAGCCAAAAAACAGGCTCCTCTGGAAACACCATATACTTT.

The genes are TRBV2 and TRBJ1-5, with D possibly being TRBD1 (6 bases). This CDR3 is built from 14 residues. Trimming stripped 8 bases from V and 5 bases from J, with 16 bases between. Germline loops: CDR1 SNHLY, CDR2 FYNNEI. The CDR3 loop is CASRNREGHQPQHF. The CDR3 DNA sequence: TGTGCCAGCCGAAACAGGGAGGGCCATCAGCCCCAGCATTTT.

The count of this clone is one. The V gene is TRBV6-6, the J gene TRBJ1-2, with a tentative D call TRBD1 (6 bases). The CDR3 is 12 amino acids. Germline V gives CDR1 MNHNY, CDR2 SVGAGI (reference sequence). Between the trimmed V and J ends, which lost 10 bases and 7 bases, there was a span of 16 bases. The CDR3 spells CATTGSSRGYTF. In DNA form, the CDR3 reads TGTGCCACCACAGGGTCTTCCCGTGGCTACACCTTC.

The chain employs TRBV28 and TRBJ2-7; a weak D match, TRBD1 (6 bases). This CDR3 is 12 amino acids long. CDR1 is MDHEN and CDR2 is SYDVKM in the germline V gene. The ends were cut back, 7 bases at V and 3 bases at J, with 10 bases in the middle. The CDR3 protein is CASNLQGYEQYF. In DNA form, the CDR3 reads TGTGCCAGCAATCTACAGGGCTACGAGCAGTACTTC.

The rearrangement uses TRBV7-9 and TRBJ1-5, with unresolved D. This CDR3 spans 14 amino acids. Trimming stripped 5 bases from V and 0 bases from J, with 8 bases between. Germline V lookup: CDR1 SEHNR, CDR2 FQNEAQ (reference sequence). The CDR3 loop is CASSRGYSNQPQHF. CDR3 in DNA: TGTGCCAGCAGCCGGGGTTATAGCAATCAGCCCCAGCATTTT.

CDR3 amino acids: CASSQGGRVDHEQFF. The CDR3 DNA sequence: TGCGCCAGCAGCCAAGGCGGGAGGGTTGACCATGAGCAGTTCTTC. V usage is TRBV4-3 and J usage is TRBJ2-1, with TRBD2 matching 9 bases. Trimming at V came to 1 base and at J to 8 bases, leaving 6 bases not matched to a gene. The CDR3 sequence is 15 residues long. CDR1 is LGHNA and CDR2 is YSLEER in the germline V gene.

The V call is TRBV6-5, the J call TRBJ1-1; D unresolved. CDR1 and CDR2 from the germline V gene are MNHEY and SVGAGI. The CDR3 totals 16 residues. The V end lost 2 bases, the J end lost 3 bases, and 16 bases lay between the germline ends. CDR3 protein: CASSYGQTHKDTEAFF. CDR3 bases: TGTGCCAGCAGTTACGGCCAGACTCACAAAGACACTGAAGCTTTCTTT.

This sequence joins TRBV7-2 and TRBJ2-7, with 11 bases that match TRBD2. Germline trimming cut 4 bases from V and 2 bases from J; bases unmatched to any gene: 4. The length of the CDR3 is 15 residues. Germline CDR1 reads SGHTA; CDR2 reads FQGNSA. This CDR3 reads CASSSLAGGTYEQYF. In DNA form, the CDR3 reads TGTGCCAGCAGCTCTCTAGCGGGGGGCACCTACGAGCAGTACTTC.

The chain recombines TRBV5-1 with TRBJ2-6; D is perhaps TRBD2 (6 bases). This CDR3 spans 17 amino acids. Germline values: CDR1 SGHRS, CDR2 YFSETQ. V was cut by 4 bases and J by 2 bases, with 16 bases left in between. CDR3 region: CASSPTHGGAGANVLTF. In nucleotides, the CDR3 is TGCGCCAGCAGCCCCACTCACGGCGGGGCTGGGGCCAACGTCCTGACTTTC.

This sequence joins TRBV5-1 and TRBJ2-3; D remains unclear. The V and J ends lost 4 bases and 5 bases respectively, with 5 bases between them. The CDR3 loop spans 11 amino acids. Germline CDR1 is SGHRS and CDR2 is YFSETQ. The CDR3 coding sequence is TGCGCCAGCAGCATTCTAGATACGCAGTATTTT. Its translation is CASSILDTQYF.

The CDR3 sequence: CASKRQGANYGYTF. CDR3 sequence (DNA): TGTGCCAGTAAGAGACAGGGAGCTAACTATGGCTACACCTTC. The chain employs TRBV19 and TRBJ1-2; 7 bases are a match to TRBD1. The germline V gene encodes CDR1 LNHDA and CDR2 SQIVND (reference sequence). CDR3 size: 14 residues. The junction had 5 bases not matched to a gene; V was cut back by 7 bases and J by 0 bases. The variable domain in full, completed from reference TRBV19 and TRBJ1-2, reads DGGITQSPKYLFRKEGQNVTLSCEQNLNHDAMYWYRQDPGQGLRLIYYSQIVNDFQKGDIAEGYSVSREKKESFPLTVTSAQKNPTAFYLCASKRQGANYGYTFGSGTRLTVV.

With regard to this clone: Compared with germline, one end of the junction differs, possibly owing to a read error. Distinct nucleotide sequences in the sample also encode this CDR3. This chain links TRBV7-2 with TRBJ2-7; possible D gene TRBD2, 5 bases. The CDR3 runs to 14 residues. Germline V gene data show CDR1 as SGHTA and CDR2 as FQGNSA. CDR3 in DNA: TGTGCCAGTAGCTTCAACCCCCTAGCTTACGAGCAGTACTTC. Protein sequence: CASSFNPLAYEQYF.

A few counts support this clone. V is TRBV5-1 and J is TRBJ2-5; a possible D gene is TRBD1 (5 bases). This CDR3 is 16 amino acids long. Germline CDR1 reads SGHRS; CDR2 reads YFSETQ. V was trimmed by 0 bases and J by 1 base, leaving 13 bases between them. CDR3 protein: CASSLEGRPAQETQYF. The CDR3 DNA sequence: TGCGCCAGCAGCTTGGAGGGGCGGCCTGCCCAAGAGACCCAGTACTTC.